The 20 T cell receptor beta chains listed next were all sequenced from one sample in a study of T cell changes during pregnancy in multiple sclerosis. Clones were sequenced by immunoSEQ multiplex PCR, and TCRdb holds only the in-frame ones, with some missing. The sample comprises 55,000 to 95,000 clones, over 85% of which are singletons, and approximately 2.1% rests with the top ten. Sequenced here: peripheral blood, sampled in the second trimester of pregnancy. The receptors were gathered from a female donor in good health, enrolled as a control in a pregnancy study.

In its sample, this clone was seen once. The V call is TRBV5-6, the J call TRBJ2-5; 16 nucleotides line up with TRBD2. Germline trimming cut 3 bases from V and 5 bases from J; bases unmatched to any gene: 10. Germline values: CDR1 SGHDT, CDR2 YYEEEE. The CDR3 contains 18 residues. CDR3 sequence reads: CASSYSGTSGGAWETQYF. The CDR3 nucleotides are TGTGCCAGCAGCTACTCCGGGACTAGCGGGGGGGCCTGGGAGACCCAGTACTTC.

The chain uses TRBV7-2 and TRBJ2-1, with 13 bases aligning to TRBD2. The germline CDR1 and CDR2 sequences are SGHTA and FQGNSA. CDR3 length: 17 amino acids. The ends lost 1 base at V and 5 bases at J; junction bases unmatched: 5. DNA for the CDR3: TGTGCCAGCAGCTTAGTCGGGACTAGCGGGACCAACAATGAGCAGTTCTTC. Its protein product is CASSLVGTSGTNNEQFF. The whole variable domain, remainder taken from reference TRBV7-2 and TRBJ2-1, is GAGVSQSPSNKVTEKGKDVELRCDPISGHTALYWYRQSLGQGLEFLIYFQGNSAPDKSGLPSDRFSAERTGGSVSTLTIQRTQQEDSAVYLCASSLVGTSGTNNEQFFGPGTRLTVL.

This clone was detected only once. V gene TRBV30 combines with J gene TRBJ1-1; 8 nucleotides agree with TRBD1. V shed 0 bases and J 1 base; nucleotides not matched to a gene: 1. The CDR3 is 14 amino acids. CDR1 and CDR2 (germline): GTSNPN, SVGIG (reference sequence). The CDR3 coding sequence is TGTGCCTGGAGTGTTGGACAGGGGAACACTGAAGCTTTCTTT. This codes for CAWSVGQGNTEAFF.

The chain is built from TRBV7-9 and TRBJ1-4; D is uncertain. Per the germline V gene, CDR1 is SEHNR and CDR2 is FQNEAQ (reference sequence). The CDR3 is 13 residues long. Trimming stripped 5 bases from V and 10 bases from J, with 14 bases between. The CDR3 loop reads CASSQDLSVKLFF. CDR3 in DNA: TGTGCCAGCAGCCAGGACTTGTCAGTAAAACTGTTTTTT.

The rearrangement uses TRBV7-9 and TRBJ1-1; D possibly corresponds to TRBD1 (6 bases). The CDR3 has 14 amino acids. CDR1 is SEHNR, CDR2 FQNEAQ, per germline (reference sequence). Trimming removed 1 base at V and 10 bases at J, with 16 bases between. CDR3 region: CASSLVGQGTVAFF. The CDR3 DNA follows: TGTGCCAGCAGCTTAGTCGGGCAGGGGACCGTAGCTTTCTTT. Supplemented by reference TRBV7-9 and TRBJ1-1, the full variable domain reads DTGVSQNPRHKITKRGQNVTFRCDPISEHNRLYWYRQTLGQGPEFLTYFQNEAQLEKSRLLSDRFSAERPKGSFSTLEIQRTEQGDSAMYLCASSLVGQGTVAFFGQGTRLTVV.

The chain has TRBV7-3 and TRBJ2-3; 10 nucleotides line up with TRBD2. Germline assignment: CDR1 SGHTA and CDR2 FQGTGA. The CDR3 covers 16 residues. V lost 5 bases, J lost 5 bases, and 10 bases stayed unmatched. DNA for the CDR3: TGTGCCAGCAGCCACCAAGCGGGGGGGCCGTTAGATACGCAGTATTTT. Encoded protein: CASSHQAGGPLDTQYF.

This clone was counted a single time. The rearrangement uses TRBV2 and TRBJ1-5; TRBD1 agrees at 7 bases. V was pared by 6 bases and J by 2 bases, with 4 bases of the junction left unmatched. Germline V gives CDR1 SNHLY, CDR2 FYNNEI. CDR3 length equals 14 residues. The chain's CDR3 is CASRGGQGNQPQHF. CDR3 coding DNA: TGTGCCAGCAGGGGAGGACAGGGCAATCAGCCCCAGCATTTT.

This chain joins TRBV6-1 and TRBJ2-1; TRBD2 matches at 10 bases. This CDR3 region has 14 residues. J lost 9 bases, V lost 8 bases, and 10 bases had no gene match. Germline-derived CDR1 and CDR2 are MNHNS and SASEGT. The DNA for the CDR3 is TGTGCCAGCGTCGACGAGCGGGGGGGCGGTGAGCAGTTCTTC. Amino acids: CASVDERGGGEQFF.

Only a few counts were recorded for this clone. The DNA of the CDR3 is TGTGCCAGCAGCTTCGACGGGGGGGCCCTCTACGAGCAGTACTTC. Its translation is CASSFDGGALYEQYF. The rearrangement links TRBV7-2 to TRBJ2-7; 8 bases fit TRBD2. The CDR3 loop spans 15 amino acids. Germline trimming cut 3 bases from V and 3 bases from J; bases unmatched to any gene: 7. Looked up from germline, CDR1 is SGHTA and CDR2 is FQGNSA.

The CDR3 bases are TGTGCCAGCAGCAAAGGGGTGAGGCTCCCCTATCAGCCCCAGCATTTT. Amino acid sequence: CASSKGVRLPYQPQHF. This chain links TRBV21-1 with TRBJ1-5. TRBV21-1 is a pseudogene locus. The CDR3 is 16 amino acids.

V and J are TRBV5-1 and TRBJ2-4, with 9 bases lining up with TRBD1. Germline V gene data show CDR1 as SGHRS and CDR2 as YFSETQ. This CDR3 comprises 14 residues. V dropped 3 bases and J dropped 7; count of bases not matched to a gene: 5. CDR3 region: CASSYRTGVNIQYF. The CDR3 nucleotides are TGCGCCAGCAGCTACAGGACAGGGGTTAACATTCAGTACTTC.

A single count supports this clone. CDR3 DNA: TGTGCCAGCCTAGACAGGGCTGGGGCCAACGTCCTGACTTTC. Amino acid sequence: CASLDRAGANVLTF. The chain links TRBV19 to TRBJ2-6; 7 bases are shared with TRBD1. The germline V gene encodes CDR1 LNHDA and CDR2 SQIVND (reference sequence). With V trimmed by 9 bases and J by 2 bases, 4 bases remained unmatched. The CDR3 covers 14 residues. Full variable domain (remainder filled in from reference TRBV19 and TRBJ2-6): DGGITQSPKYLFRKEGQNVTLSCEQNLNHDAMYWYRQDPGQGLRLIYYSQIVNDFQKGDIAEGYSVSREKKESFPLTVTSAQKNPTAFYLCASLDRAGANVLTFGAGSRLTVL.

The rearrangement joins TRBV15 to TRBJ1-3; a weak D match, TRBD1 (5 bases). Germline values: CDR1 LNHNV, CDR2 YYDKDF (reference sequence). The CDR3 sequence is 17 residues long. Trimming took off 2 bases at V and 0 bases at J, with 14 bases between the two ends. The CDR3 is CATSRPWGGNSGNTIYF. The CDR3 coding sequence is TGTGCCACCAGCAGACCCTGGGGGGGAAACTCTGGAAACACCATATATTTT.

The chain carries TRBV15 and TRBJ1-3; the D is unclear. CDR1 and CDR2 from the germline V gene are LNHNV and YYDKDF (reference sequence). The V end was cut by 6 bases, the J end by 0 bases, with 9 bases between. This CDR3 spans 14 amino acids. The CDR3 region has the DNA TGTGCCACCAGGACGGAGCTCTCTGGAAACACCATATATTTT. This gives the protein CATRTELSGNTIYF.

The rearrangement links TRBV7-3 to TRBJ1-6; 10 positions match TRBD1. J gave up 8 bases and V 0 bases, and 1 base lay outside the gene matches. The CDR3 contains 15 residues. Per the germline V gene, CDR1 is SGHTA and CDR2 is FQGTGA. The CDR3 sequence: CASSLTGTGDSPLHF. As DNA, the CDR3 is TGTGCCAGCAGCTTAACCGGGACAGGGGATTCACCCCTCCACTTT.

This chain uses TRBV9 with TRBJ1-4; 9 positions match TRBD1. The CDR3 contains 14 residues. CDR1 is SGDLS, CDR2 YYNGEE, per germline. V lost 3 bases and J lost 6; bases outside the gene matches: 3. This CDR3 is CASSEGQGHEKLFF. As DNA, the CDR3 is TGTGCCAGCAGCGAGGGACAGGGCCATGAAAAACTGTTTTTT.

The chain has TRBV4-2 and TRBJ1-2; D call uncertain. V dropped 0 bases and J dropped 3 bases, with 14 bases sitting between them. From germline, CDR1 is LGHNA and CDR2 YNFKEQ. The CDR3 totals 16 residues. The CDR3 DNA is TGTGCCAGCAGCCAAGATGTGGAAGGGAGTGACTATGGCTACACCTTC. Translating gives CASSQDVEGSDYGYTF.

This clone was picked up many times. The rearrangement uses TRBV6-6 and TRBJ2-3; D uncertain. The CDR3 has 14 amino acids. Per germline, CDR1 MNHNY and CDR2 SVGAGI (reference sequence). V shed 2 bases and J shed 3 bases, with 9 bases lying between them. CDR3 in amino acids: CASSYVMETDTQYF. Here the CDR3 DNA reads TGTGCCAGCAGTTACGTTATGGAGACAGATACGCAGTATTTT.

CDR3 in amino acids: CASSPGGGSFYGYTF. In nucleotides, the CDR3 is TGCGCCAGCAGCCCTGGGGGAGGGAGTTTCTATGGCTACACCTTC. The chain joins TRBV4-3 to TRBJ1-2; tentatively, D is TRBD1 (5 bases). Trimming shortened V by 4 bases and J by 4 bases, and 16 bases separated the two germline ends. The germline gives CDR1 LGHNA, CDR2 YSLEER. This CDR3 is 15 amino acids long.

The V and J genes are TRBV4-2 and TRBJ2-1, with a tentative D call TRBD2 (5 bases). The germline V and J ends were trimmed by 4 bases and 0 bases, with 10 bases remaining between them. Germline V lookup: CDR1 LGHNA, CDR2 YNFKEQ. The CDR3 consists of 15 residues. Written as DNA, the CDR3 is TGTGCCAGCAGCCCGCGGGCACCCTCCTACAATGAGCAGTTCTTC. Amino acid sequence: CASSPRAPSYNEQFF.